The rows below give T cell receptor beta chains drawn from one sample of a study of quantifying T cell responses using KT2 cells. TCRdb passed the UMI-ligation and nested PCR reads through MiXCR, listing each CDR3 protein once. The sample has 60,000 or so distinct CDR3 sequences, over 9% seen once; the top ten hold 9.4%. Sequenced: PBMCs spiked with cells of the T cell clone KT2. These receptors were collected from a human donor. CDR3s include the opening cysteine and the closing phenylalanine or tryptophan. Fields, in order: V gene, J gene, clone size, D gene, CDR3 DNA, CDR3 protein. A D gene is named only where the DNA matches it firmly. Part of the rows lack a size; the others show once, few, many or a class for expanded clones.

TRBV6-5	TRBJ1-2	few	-	TGTGCCAGCAGAAAAAATAACTATGGCTACACCTTC	CASRKNNYGYTF
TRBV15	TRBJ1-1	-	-	TGTGCCACCAGCAGAGAGGGGCAGGGGTTAAGTGAAGCTTTCTTT	CATSREGQGLSEAFF
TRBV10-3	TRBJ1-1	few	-	TGTGCCATCAGTCCTCAGAACACTGAAGCTTTCTTT	CAISPQNTEAFF
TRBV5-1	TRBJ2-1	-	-	TGCGCCAGCAGCTTGGTGGGGCCTACTTACAATGAGCAGTTCTTC	CASSLVGPTYNEQFF
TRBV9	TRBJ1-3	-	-	TGTGCCAGCGGGGCGGGCTCTGGAAACACCATATATTTT	CASGAGSGNTIYF
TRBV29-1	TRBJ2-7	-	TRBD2	TGCAGCGTTGAAGGAGCGGGAGGTGGTGAGCAGTACTTC	CSVEGAGGGEQYF
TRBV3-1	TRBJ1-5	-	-	TGTGCCAGCAGCCAAGAGAGGGGCATCGGTCAGCCCCAGCATTTT	CASSQERGIGQPQHF
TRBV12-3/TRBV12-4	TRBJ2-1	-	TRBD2	TGTGCCAGCAGGACTAGCGGGGCCAGCAATGAGCAGTTCTTC	CASRTSGASNEQFF
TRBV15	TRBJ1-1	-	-	TGTGCCACCAGCAGAGACGTTAGGGTGAACACTGAAGCTTTCTTT	CATSRDVRVNTEAFF
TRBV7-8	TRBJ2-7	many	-	TGTGCCAGCAGCCGGACAGCCCCCGAGCAGTACTTC	CASSRTAPEQYF
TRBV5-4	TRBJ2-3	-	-	TGTGCCAGCAGCTTGGAACAGGGCCGCCCAGATACGCAGTATTTT	CASSLEQGRPDTQYF
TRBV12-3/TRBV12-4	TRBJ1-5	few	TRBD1	TGTGCCAGCAGTTCCGGACAGGGGGCGAATCAGCCCCAGCATTTT	CASSSGQGANQPQHF
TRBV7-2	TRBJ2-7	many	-	TGTGCCAGCAGTACGATGGGGTATCAATACGAGCAGTACTTC	CASSTMGYQYEQYF
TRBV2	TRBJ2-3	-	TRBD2	TGTGCCAGCAGGATACTAGCGGGGAGGGGGGATACGCAGTATTTT	CASRILAGRGDTQYF
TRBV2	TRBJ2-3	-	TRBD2	TGTGCCACCCAAAGGGGACTAGCATCAGATACGCAGTATTTT	CATQRGLASDTQYF
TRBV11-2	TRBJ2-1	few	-	TGTGCCAGCAGCTTAGATCCCCGGAGGAATGAGCAGTTCTTC	CASSLDPRRNEQFF
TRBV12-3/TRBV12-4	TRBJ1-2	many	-	TGTGCCAGCAGTGGGACACTACTCGGGGTAGATGGCTACACCTTC	CASSGTLLGVDGYTF
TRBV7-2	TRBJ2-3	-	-	TGTGCCAGCAGCTTCTGGGTTACCACAGATACGCAGTATTTT	CASSFWVTTDTQYF
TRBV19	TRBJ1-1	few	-	TGTGCCAGTAGGCCAGGGATTGGGAACACTGAAGCTTTCTTT	CASRPGIGNTEAFF
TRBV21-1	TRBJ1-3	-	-	TGTGCCAGCAGCTTCCACAGGGGGCTCTCTGGAAACACCATATATTTT	CASSFHRGLSGNTIYF
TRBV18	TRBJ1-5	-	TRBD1	TGTGCCAGCTCAACGGACAGGGTCGGACAGCCCCAGCATTTT	CASSTDRVGQPQHF
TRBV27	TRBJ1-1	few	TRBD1	TGTGCCAGCAGGAATCACGGGACAGGGTCGGTGGCTTTCTTT	CASRNHGTGSVAFF
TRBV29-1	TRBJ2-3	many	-	TGCAGCGTTGGGCCCCAAGTCGGGGTGGATACGCAGTATTTT	CSVGPQVGVDTQYF
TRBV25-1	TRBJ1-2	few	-	TGTGCCAGCAGTGACAGGGGACAAACTAACTATGGCTACACCTTC	CASSDRGQTNYGYTF
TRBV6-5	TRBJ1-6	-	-	TGTGCCAGCAGTTACGACAGCTCCTATAATTCACCCCTCCACTTT	CASSYDSSYNSPLHF
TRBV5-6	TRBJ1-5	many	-	TGTGCCAGCAGCCCAGGACAGCACACAGATGATAGCAATCAGCCCCAGCATTTT	CASSPGQHTDDSNQPQHF
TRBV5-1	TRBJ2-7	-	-	TGCGCCAGCAGCTGGGGGGACCGTAGTTCCTACGAGCAGTACTTC	CASSWGDRSSYEQYF
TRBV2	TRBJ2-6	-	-	TGTGCCAGCAAAGGCAGCTCTGGGGCCAACGTCCTGACTTTC	CASKGSSGANVLTF
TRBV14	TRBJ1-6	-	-	TGTGCCAGCAATCGGGGAGGTCATTCACCCCTCCACTTT	CASNRGGHSPLHF
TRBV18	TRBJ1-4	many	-	TGTGCCAGCTCACCAGGGGTGTCAACTAATGAAAAACTGTTTTTT	CASSPGVSTNEKLFF
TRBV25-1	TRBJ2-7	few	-	TGTGCCAGCAACCTGGACGACGTGGGACCCTACGAGCAGTACTTC	CASNLDDVGPYEQYF
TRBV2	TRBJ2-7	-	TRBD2	TGTGCCAGCCGTGGGACTAGCACAGCCTACGAGCAGTACTTC	CASRGTSTAYEQYF
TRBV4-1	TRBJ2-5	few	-	TGCGCCAGCAGCCAAGCCCCCGGGGATGGGCTGGAGACCCAGTACTTC	CASSQAPGDGLETQYF
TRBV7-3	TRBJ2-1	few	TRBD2	TGTGCCAGCAGCTCCTCGACTAGCGGGAACAATGAGCAGTTCTTC	CASSSSTSGNNEQFF
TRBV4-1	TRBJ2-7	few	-	TGCGCCAGCAGCCAAGGGGGTGCGGGACTCCTCCCCTACGAGCAGTACTTC	CASSQGGAGLLPYEQYF
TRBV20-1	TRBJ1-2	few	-	TGCAGTGCTAGAGCCGCCGGAGGGAGGAGAAACTATGGCTACACCTTC	CSARAAGGRRNYGYTF
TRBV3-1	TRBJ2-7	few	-	TGTGCCAGCAGCCAATCCTACGAGCAGTACTTC	CASSQSYEQYF
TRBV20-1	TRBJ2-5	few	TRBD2	TGCAGTGCTCGGACTAGCGGGTCTGAGACCCAGTACTTC	CSARTSGSETQYF
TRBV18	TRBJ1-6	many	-	TGTGCCAGCTCACCAAGCGCACAGCTCAATTCACCCCTCCACTTT	CASSPSAQLNSPLHF
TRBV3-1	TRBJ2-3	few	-	TGTGCCAGCAGCCAAGAGGGCCTACTCCTATCAGATACGCAGTATTTT	CASSQEGLLLSDTQYF
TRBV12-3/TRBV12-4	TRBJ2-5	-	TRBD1	TGTGCCAGCAGGGACGGGACAGCCCAAGAGACCCAGTACTTC	CASRDGTAQETQYF
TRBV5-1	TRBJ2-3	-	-	TGCGCCAGCAGCTTACAGTTCACTAGCACAGATACGCAGTATTTT	CASSLQFTSTDTQYF
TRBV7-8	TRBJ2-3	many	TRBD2	TGTGCCAGCAGCTACTCAGCGGGGGCTAGCACAGATACGCAGTATTTT	CASSYSAGASTDTQYF
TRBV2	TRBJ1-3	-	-	TGTGCCAGCGGCGGGAGACAGGCGAACTCTGGAAACACCATATATTTT	CASGGRQANSGNTIYF
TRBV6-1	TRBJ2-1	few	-	TGTGCCAGCAGTGAAGGGGCGGGGGCTTACAATGAGCAGTTCTTC	CASSEGAGAYNEQFF
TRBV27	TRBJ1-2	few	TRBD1	TGTGCCAGCAGTTATACAGGGGCGAACTATGGCTACACCTTC	CASSYTGANYGYTF